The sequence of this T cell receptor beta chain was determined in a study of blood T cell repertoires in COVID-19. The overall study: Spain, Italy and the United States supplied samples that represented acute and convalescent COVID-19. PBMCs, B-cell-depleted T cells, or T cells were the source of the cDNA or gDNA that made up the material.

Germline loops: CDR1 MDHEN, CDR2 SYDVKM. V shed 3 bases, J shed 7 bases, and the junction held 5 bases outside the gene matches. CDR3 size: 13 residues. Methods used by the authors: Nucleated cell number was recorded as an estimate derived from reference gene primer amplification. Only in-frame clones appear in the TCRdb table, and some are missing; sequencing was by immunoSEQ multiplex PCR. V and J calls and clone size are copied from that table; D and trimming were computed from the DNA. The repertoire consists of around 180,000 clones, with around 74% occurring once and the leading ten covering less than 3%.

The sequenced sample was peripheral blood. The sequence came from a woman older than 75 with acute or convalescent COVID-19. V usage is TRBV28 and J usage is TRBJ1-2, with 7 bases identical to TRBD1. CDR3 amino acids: CASSLEGAFGYTF. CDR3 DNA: TGTGCCAGCAGTTTGGAGGGGGCCTTTGGCTACACCTTC.